These T cell receptor beta chains were read from a single sample in a study of CD8 T cells in Susac syndrome. TCRdb re-called the immunoSEQ multiplex PCR reads through MiXCR, storing one row per CDR3 protein. The table lists roughly 120,000 distinct CDR3 sequences, around 92% of them singletons. The specimen sequenced was CD4+ T cells from PBMCs. Receptors originate from a human donor with multiple sclerosis. Both conserved end residues are part of each CDR3. The D gene is left open where the match is weak. Part of the rows lack a size; the others show once, few, many or a class for expanded clones.

TRBJ2-5 TRBD2 - TRBV18 TGTGCCAGCCGGACTAGCGGGGAAGAGACCCAGTACTTC CASRTSGEETQYF
TRBJ2-5 - few TRBV9 TGTGCCAGCAGCCCCCAACAGGGTCGTGAGACCCAGTACTTC CASSPQQGRETQYF
TRBJ2-2 - - TRBV6-6 TGTGCCAGCAGTTCGGTCTTCACCGGGGAGCTGTTTTTT CASSSVFTGELFF
TRBJ2-5 - - TRBV5-1 TGCGCCAGCAGCTTGGCTAGTCGGGAGACCCAGTACTTC CASSLASRETQYF
TRBJ2-4 TRBD2 - TRBV9 TGTGCCAGCAGCTCCCGTTCTAGCGGGGGCCCGCAAAGCATTCAGTACTTC CASSSRSSGGPQSIQYF
TRBJ2-5 - once TRBV2 TGTGCCAGCACTCCACGAGAGACCCAGTACTTC CASTPRETQYF
TRBJ2-3 - - TRBV20-1 TGCAGTGCTAGAGATACCCCCACGCTGGGGATCCCAGATACGCAGTATTTT CSARDTPTLGIPDTQYF
TRBJ1-2 TRBD1 - TRBV28 TGTGCCAGCAGACCGACAGGGCAAAATGGCTACACCTTC CASRPTGQNGYTF
TRBJ2-1 - - TRBV29-1 TGCAGCGTTTTGCTGGCCTCGAGGGGTGAGCAGTTCTTC CSVLLASRGEQFF
TRBJ1-5 - - TRBV7-2 TGTGCCAGCAGCCAATACGGTACAGTTGATCAGCCCCAGCATTTT CASSQYGTVDQPQHF
TRBJ2-3 TRBD2 - TRBV24-1 TGTGCCACCAGTGAAGAGCGGGGCCTCGGCACAGATACGCAGTATTTT CATSEERGLGTDTQYF
TRBJ2-5 - - TRBV10-3 TGTGCCACCGCCCTGGCAGGACGTCAAGAGACCCAGTACTTC CATALAGRQETQYF
TRBJ2-7 - - TRBV7-9 TGTGCCAGCAGCTTATCAGGGGCTGAGTACTTC CASSLSGAEYF
TRBJ1-1 - - TRBV30 TGTGCCGGTAAGGACAGCTCGAACACTGAAGCTTTCTTT CAGKDSSNTEAFF
TRBJ2-2 - - TRBV24-1 TGTGCCACCAGTTGGGGGGACGCGAACACCGGGGAGCTGTTTTTT CATSWGDANTGELFF
TRBJ2-1 TRBD2 - TRBV24-1 TGTGCCACCAGTGATTTGAGGCGGGGGAATGAGCAGTTCTTC CATSDLRRGNEQFF
TRBJ1-1 - - TRBV18 TGTGCCAGCTCACTCGTCGGGGGACCTCTGAACACTGAAGCTTTCTTT CASSLVGGPLNTEAFF
TRBJ2-7 - - TRBV9 TGTGCCAGCAGCTCCTCCTATGGCTCCTACGAGCAGTACTTC CASSSSYGSYEQYF
TRBJ1-1 - - TRBV20-1 TGCAGTGCAGCCGGCAGGGCTAACACTGAAGCTTTCTTT CSAAGRANTEAFF
TRBJ2-2 - - TRBV3-1 TGTGCCAGCAGCCAAGATTTAAACACCGGGGAGCTGTTTTTT CASSQDLNTGELFF
TRBJ2-5 TRBD2 - TRBV4-2 TGTGCCAGCAGCCTACAGTACGGGACTAGCGGGGGCCTAAGCCAGACCCAGTACTTC CASSLQYGTSGGLSQTQYF
TRBJ1-6 - - TRBV7-9 TGTGCCAGCAGCCCCGAGGCAGGGGATACCCTCCACTTT CASSPEAGDTLHF
TRBJ1-1 - - TRBV4-1 TGCGCCAGCAGCCAAGCCCAGACAGGCAACACTGAAGCTTTCTTT CASSQAQTGNTEAFF
TRBJ2-7 - - TRBV12-3/TRBV12-4 TGTGCCAGCAGTTACAAGGGTTACGAGCAGTACTTC CASSYKGYEQYF
TRBJ2-7 - - TRBV15 TGTGCCACCAGCAGAGAGGCAGGACCCTACGAGCAGTACTTC CATSREAGPYEQYF
TRBJ1-1 TRBD1 - TRBV4-2 TGTGCCAGCAGCCCGTCAGGACAGGGGGCCACTGAAGCTTTCTTT CASSPSGQGATEAFF
TRBJ1-3 TRBD1 - TRBV7-2 TGTGCCAGCAGCTTAGGCAGGGGACAGAGCGGAAACACCATATATTTT CASSLGRGQSGNTIYF
TRBJ1-1 - - TRBV5-6 TGTGCCAGCAGCTTTTATCTTGAAGCTTTCTTT CASSFYLEAFF
TRBJ1-2 - - TRBV19 TGTGCCAGTAGTATAGAGGGCTATGGCTACACCTTC CASSIEGYGYTF
TRBJ2-5 - - TRBV11-3 TGTGCCAGCAGCTTAGATGGTTCCAGCCAAGAGACCCAGTACTTC CASSLDGSSQETQYF
TRBJ1-1 TRBD1 - TRBV6-6 TGTGCCAGCAGGGGCTCAGGGGGCACTGAAGCTTTCTTT CASRGSGGTEAFF
TRBJ2-7 - - TRBV20-1 TGCAGTGCTACCGACAGAGCCTACGAGCAGTACTTC CSATDRAYEQYF
TRBJ2-6 - - TRBV27 TGTGCCAGCATGAGACGGAGGGAGTCTGGGGCCAACGTCCTGACTTTC CASMRRRESGANVLTF
TRBJ2-7 TRBD1 once TRBV27 TGTGCCAGCAGCCGGGACAGGGGGGCCTACGAGCAGTACTTC CASSRDRGAYEQYF
TRBJ2-5 TRBD2 - TRBV15 TGTGCCACCAGCTCTCACTTTTCGGGACTAGGCAACGCCCAGTACTTC CATSSHFSGLGNAQYF
TRBJ2-2 TRBD1 once TRBV7-9 TGTGCCAGGACCCCGACAGGGGGGATCACCGGGGAGCTGTTTTTT CARTPTGGITGELFF
TRBJ2-6 - - TRBV30 TGTGCCTGGCTGAGGGACGCTGGGGCCAACGTCCTGACTTTC CAWLRDAGANVLTF
TRBJ2-4 - - TRBV5-1 TGCGCCAGCAGCCCCGGGACCAAAAACATTCAGTACTTC CASSPGTKNIQYF
TRBJ1-5 - - TRBV4-2 TGTGCCAGCAGCCAAGAAACTTCGGCTGATCAGCCCCAGCATTTT CASSQETSADQPQHF
TRBJ1-1 - - TRBV7-2 TGTGCCAGCAGCCGCGCGGCAGGCCTGAACACTGCAGCTTTCTTT CASSRAAGLNTAAFF
TRBJ2-1 TRBD2 - TRBV7-2 TGTGCCAGCAGCTTAGCCAGCGGGGCTCGGCGTGAGCAGTTCTTC CASSLASGARREQFF
TRBJ1-1 - - TRBV19 TGTGCCAGTAGTAAAAAGGCAGGCACTGAAGCTTTCTTT CASSKKAGTEAFF
TRBJ2-1 - - TRBV12-3/TRBV12-4 TGTGCCAGCAGTCTAGGGACCAGGGCCTTCAGGAATGAGCAGTTCTTC CASSLGTRAFRNEQFF
TRBJ2-2 - - TRBV12-5 TGTGCTAGTGGGGAGGGGACGCAGAACACCGGGGAGCTGTTTTTT CASGEGTQNTGELFF
TRBJ2-7 TRBD1 - TRBV6-6 TGTGCCAGCAGTCCGGCCGGGACAGGGTTTGAGGAGCAGTACTTC CASSPAGTGFEEQYF
TRBJ1-2 - - TRBV7-2 TGTGCCAGCAGCTTAGCGAGGGGATCTAACTATGGCTACACCTTC CASSLARGSNYGYTF
TRBJ1-1 - - TRBV29-1 TGCAGCGTTGAGGACAGCCCCGGGGGGTACACTGAAGCTTTCTTT CSVEDSPGGYTEAFF
TRBJ2-6 - - TRBV6-2/TRBV6-3 TGTGCCAGCAGTTACCGGTGGGCCAACGTCCTGACTTTC CASSYRWANVLTF
TRBJ2-5 - - TRBV29-1 TGCAGCGTCCAGGGGCGGCAAGAGACCCAGTACTTC CSVQGRQETQYF
TRBJ1-6 - once TRBV19 TGTGCCAGTAAGGCCAGGCCCGAATCACCCCTCCACTTT CASKARPESPLHF
TRBJ2-2 - - TRBV28 TGTGCCACCATGGGACTCTTACTCACCGGGGAGCTGTTTTTT CATMGLLLTGELFF
TRBJ2-5 - - TRBV4-1 TGCGCCAGCAGCTCCCGGGAGAGACAAGAGACCCAGTACTTC CASSSRERQETQYF
TRBJ1-5 TRBD1 - TRBV28 TGTGCCAGCAGTTTTCGGCGGGGCAGGGGGCTGAACCAGCCCCAGCATTTT CASSFRRGRGLNQPQHF
TRBJ2-1 TRBD2 - TRBV6-5 TGTGCCAGCAGCCCTAGCGGGGGCCGGGACAATGAGCAGTTCTTC CASSPSGGRDNEQFF
TRBJ2-1 - - TRBV2 TGTGCCAGCATGGGGCGGACCCTTTACTCCTACAATGAGCAGTTCTTC CASMGRTLYSYNEQFF
TRBJ2-3 TRBD2 few TRBV24-1 TGTGCCACCAGTGATGGCGGGGGTCCAGATACGCAGTATTTT CATSDGGGPDTQYF
TRBJ1-2 - - TRBV11-1 TGTGCCAGCAGCCGAACAGGGCCTGGCTACACCTTC CASSRTGPGYTF
TRBJ2-7 - - TRBV30 TGTGCCGGGGACCGGGATACAGGCACCTACGAGCAGTACTTC CAGDRDTGTYEQYF
TRBJ1-3 - - TRBV12-3/TRBV12-4 TGTGCCAGCAGTTTGGTGACAGGCACCATATATTTT CASSLVTGTIYF